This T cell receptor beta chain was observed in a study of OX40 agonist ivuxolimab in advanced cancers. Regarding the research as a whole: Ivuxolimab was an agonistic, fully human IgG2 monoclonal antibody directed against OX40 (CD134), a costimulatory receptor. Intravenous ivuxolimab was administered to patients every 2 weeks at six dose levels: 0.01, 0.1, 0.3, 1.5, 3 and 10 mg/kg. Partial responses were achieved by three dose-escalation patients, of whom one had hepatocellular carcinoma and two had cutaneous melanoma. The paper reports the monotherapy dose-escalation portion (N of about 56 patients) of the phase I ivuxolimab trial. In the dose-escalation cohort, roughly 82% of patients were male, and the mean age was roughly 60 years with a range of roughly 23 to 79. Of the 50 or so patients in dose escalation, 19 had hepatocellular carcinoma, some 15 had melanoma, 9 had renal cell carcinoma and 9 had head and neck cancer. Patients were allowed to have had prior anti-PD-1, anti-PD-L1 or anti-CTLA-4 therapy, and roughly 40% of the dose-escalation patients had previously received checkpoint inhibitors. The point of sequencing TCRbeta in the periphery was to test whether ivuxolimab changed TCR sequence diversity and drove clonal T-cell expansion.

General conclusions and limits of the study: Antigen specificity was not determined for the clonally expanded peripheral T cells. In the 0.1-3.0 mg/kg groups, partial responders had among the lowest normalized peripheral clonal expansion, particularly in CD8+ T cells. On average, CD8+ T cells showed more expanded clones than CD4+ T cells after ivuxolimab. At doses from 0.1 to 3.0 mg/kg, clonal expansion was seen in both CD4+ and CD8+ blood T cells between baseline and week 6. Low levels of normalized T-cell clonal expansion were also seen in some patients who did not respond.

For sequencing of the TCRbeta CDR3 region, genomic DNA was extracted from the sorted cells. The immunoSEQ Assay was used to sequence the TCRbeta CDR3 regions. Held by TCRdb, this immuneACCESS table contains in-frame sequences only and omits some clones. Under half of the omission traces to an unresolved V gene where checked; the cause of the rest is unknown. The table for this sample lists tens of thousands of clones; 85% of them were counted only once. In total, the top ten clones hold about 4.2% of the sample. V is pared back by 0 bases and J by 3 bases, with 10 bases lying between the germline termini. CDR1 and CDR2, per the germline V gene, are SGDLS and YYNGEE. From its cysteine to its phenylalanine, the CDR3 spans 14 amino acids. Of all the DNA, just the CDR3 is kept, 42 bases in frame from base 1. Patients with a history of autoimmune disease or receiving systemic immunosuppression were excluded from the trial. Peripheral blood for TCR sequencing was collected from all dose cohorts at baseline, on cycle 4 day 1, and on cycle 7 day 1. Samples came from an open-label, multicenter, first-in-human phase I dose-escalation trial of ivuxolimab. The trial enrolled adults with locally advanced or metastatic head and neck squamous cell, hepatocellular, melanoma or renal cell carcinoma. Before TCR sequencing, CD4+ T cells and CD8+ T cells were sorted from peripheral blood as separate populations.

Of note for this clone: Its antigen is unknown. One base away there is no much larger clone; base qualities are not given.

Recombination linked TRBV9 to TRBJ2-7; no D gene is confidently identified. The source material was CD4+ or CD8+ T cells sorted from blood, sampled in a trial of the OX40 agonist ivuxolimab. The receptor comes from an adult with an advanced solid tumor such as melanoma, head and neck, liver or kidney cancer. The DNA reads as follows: TGTGCCAGCAGCGTAGGTACCGACGACTACGAGCAGTACTTC. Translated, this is CASSVGTDDYEQYF.